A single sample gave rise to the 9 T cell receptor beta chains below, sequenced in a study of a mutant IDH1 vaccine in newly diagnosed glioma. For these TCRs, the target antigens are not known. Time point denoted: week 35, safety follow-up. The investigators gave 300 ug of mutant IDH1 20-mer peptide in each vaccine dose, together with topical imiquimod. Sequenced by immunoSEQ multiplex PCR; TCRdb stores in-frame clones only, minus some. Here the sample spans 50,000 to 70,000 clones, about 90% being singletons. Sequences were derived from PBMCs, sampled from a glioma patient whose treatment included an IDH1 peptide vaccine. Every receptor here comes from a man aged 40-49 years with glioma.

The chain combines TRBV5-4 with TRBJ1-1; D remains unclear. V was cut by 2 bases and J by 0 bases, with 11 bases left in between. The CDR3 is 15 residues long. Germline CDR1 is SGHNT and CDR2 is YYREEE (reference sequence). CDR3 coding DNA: TGTGCCAGCAGCTTCAGTGTTACCATGAACACTGAAGCTTTCTTT. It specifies CASSFSVTMNTEAFF. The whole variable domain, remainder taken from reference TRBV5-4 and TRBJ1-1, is ETGVTQSPTHLIKTRGQQVTLRCSSQSGHNTVSWYQQALGQGPQFIFQYYREEENGRGNFPPRFSGLQFPNYSSELNVNALELDDSALYLCASSFSVTMNTEAFFGQGTRLTVV.

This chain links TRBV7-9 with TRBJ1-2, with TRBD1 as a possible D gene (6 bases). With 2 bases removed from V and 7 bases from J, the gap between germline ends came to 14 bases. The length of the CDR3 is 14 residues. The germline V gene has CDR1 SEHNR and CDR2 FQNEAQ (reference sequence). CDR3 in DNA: TGTGCCAGCAGCTTAAACAGGGACGTAGGTGGCTACACCTTC. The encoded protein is CASSLNRDVGGYTF.

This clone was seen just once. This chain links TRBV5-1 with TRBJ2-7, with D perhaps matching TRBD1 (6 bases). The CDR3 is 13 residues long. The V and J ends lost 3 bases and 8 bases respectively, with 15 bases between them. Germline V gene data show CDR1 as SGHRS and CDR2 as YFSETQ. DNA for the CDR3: TGCGCCAGCAGCTGGGGGCAGGGTGAGAAGCAGTACTTC. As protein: CASSWGQGEKQYF. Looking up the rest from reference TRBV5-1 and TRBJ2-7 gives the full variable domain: KAGVTQTPRYLIKTRGQQVTLSCSPISGHRSVSWYQQTPGQGLQFLFEYFSETQRNKGNFPGRFSGRQFSNSRSEMNVSTLELGDSALYLCASSWGQGEKQYFGPGTRLTVT.

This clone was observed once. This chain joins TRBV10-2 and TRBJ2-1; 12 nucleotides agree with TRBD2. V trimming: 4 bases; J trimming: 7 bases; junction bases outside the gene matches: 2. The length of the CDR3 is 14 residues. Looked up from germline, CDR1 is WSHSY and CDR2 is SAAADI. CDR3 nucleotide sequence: TGCGCCAGCAGTGCAACTAGCGGGAGGAATGAGCAGTTCTTC. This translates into CASSATSGRNEQFF.

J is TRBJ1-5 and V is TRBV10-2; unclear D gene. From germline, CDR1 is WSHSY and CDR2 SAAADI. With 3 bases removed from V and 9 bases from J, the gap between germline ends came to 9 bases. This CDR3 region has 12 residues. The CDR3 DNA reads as TGCGCCAGCAGTGACCCTCTAGGGCCCCAGCATTTT. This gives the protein CASSDPLGPQHF.

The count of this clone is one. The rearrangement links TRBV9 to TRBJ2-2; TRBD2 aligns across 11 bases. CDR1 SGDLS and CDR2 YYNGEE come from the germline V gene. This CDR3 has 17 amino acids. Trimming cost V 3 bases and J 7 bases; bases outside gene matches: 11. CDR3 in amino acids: CASSALFLAGGHGELFF. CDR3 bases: TGTGCCAGCAGCGCCCTATTTCTAGCGGGAGGTCACGGGGAGCTGTTTTTT. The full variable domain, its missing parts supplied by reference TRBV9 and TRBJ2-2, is DSGVTQTPKHLITATGQRVTLRCSPRSGDLSVYWYQQSLDQGLQFLIQYYNGEERAKGNILERFSAQQFPDLHSELNLSSLELGDSALYFCASSALFLAGGHGELFFGEGSRLTVL.

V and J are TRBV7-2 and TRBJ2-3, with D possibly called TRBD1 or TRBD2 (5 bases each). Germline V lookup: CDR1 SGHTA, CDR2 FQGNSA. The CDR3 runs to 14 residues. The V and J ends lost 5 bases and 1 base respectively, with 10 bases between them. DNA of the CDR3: TGTGCCAGCAGCCAGGTGGGGGGCACAGATACGCAGTATTTT. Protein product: CASSQVGGTDTQYF.

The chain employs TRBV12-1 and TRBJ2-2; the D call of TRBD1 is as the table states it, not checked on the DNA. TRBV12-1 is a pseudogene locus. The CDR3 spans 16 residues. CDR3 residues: CASSFGGRGHTGELFF. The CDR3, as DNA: TGTGCCAGCAGCTTTGGAGGCAGGGGGCACACCGGGGAGCTGTTTTTT.

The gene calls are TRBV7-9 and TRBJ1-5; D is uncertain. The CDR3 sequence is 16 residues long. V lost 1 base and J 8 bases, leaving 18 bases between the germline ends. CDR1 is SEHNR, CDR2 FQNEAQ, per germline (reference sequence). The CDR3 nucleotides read TGTGCCAGCAGCTTAGGAAATTCTCTCCGGAGTGAGCCCCAGCATTTT. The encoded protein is CASSLGNSLRSEPQHF.